The 18 T cell receptor beta chains in this list originate from one sample, sequenced in a study of cytomegalovirus exposure and HLA in healthy donors. In the PCR, 60 Vbeta and 13 Jbeta primers were used. Generated by immunoSEQ multiplex PCR, the TCRdb table keeps only in-frame clones and is missing some. The table includes fewer than 200,000 clones, over 65% detected once. Material: PBMCs. Receptor source: a female donor in good health and CMV-seronegative.

This chain connects TRBV2 to TRBJ2-1, with 12 bases identical to TRBD2. V dropped 0 bases and J dropped 7; count of bases not matched to a gene: 16. The CDR3 length is 20 residues. Germline values: CDR1 SNHLY, CDR2 FYNNEI. The chain's CDR3 is CASSEALYASGGDMLNEQFF. The CDR3 DNA reads as TGTGCCAGCAGTGAAGCGCTTTATGCTAGCGGGGGGGATATGTTGAATGAGCAGTTCTTC.

This clone was observed a handful of times. The CDR3 loop reads CASSLPASGRTDTQYF. CDR3 DNA: TGCGCCAGCAGCTTGCCTGCAAGCGGGAGAACAGATACGCAGTATTTT. The chain has TRBV5-1 and TRBJ2-3, with 8 bases matching TRBD2. Germline V gives CDR1 SGHRS, CDR2 YFSETQ. J was trimmed by 3 bases and V by 1 base; bases with no gene match: 7. The CDR3 sequence is 16 residues long.

This sequence joins TRBV7-3 and TRBJ2-6, with TRBD2 matching over 14 bases. J was trimmed by 2 bases and V by 2 bases; bases with no gene match: 8. The CDR3 loop spans 20 amino acids. From germline, CDR1 is SGHTA and CDR2 FQGTGA. The CDR3 reads CASSLGAGLAGATGANVLTF. CDR3 coding DNA: TGTGCCAGCAGCTTAGGGGCGGGACTAGCGGGAGCTACTGGGGCCAACGTCCTGACTTTC.

The gene calls are TRBV7-2 and TRBJ1-3, with D unresolved. V was cut by 2 bases and J by 0 bases, with 8 bases left in between. The length of the CDR3 is 15 residues. Germline loops: CDR1 SGHTA, CDR2 FQGNSA. CDR3 nucleotides: TGTGCCAGCAGCTTAATTTCAGGCTCTGGAAACACCATATATTTT. This translates into CASSLISGSGNTIYF.

The chain recombines TRBV30 with TRBJ1-1, with D perhaps matching TRBD1 (6 bases). The CDR3 spans 12 residues. CDR1 and CDR2 from the germline V gene are GTSNPN and SVGIG (reference sequence). Trimming removed 4 bases from V and 11 bases from J, with 17 bases in between. CDR3 in DNA: TGTGCCTGGAACCTTCCCAGGGGAAGGGCTTTCTTT. As protein: CAWNLPRGRAFF.

The count of this clone is one. This rearrangement joins TRBV6-5 to TRBJ1-2; TRBD1 agrees at 9 bases. This CDR3 is built from 15 residues. CDR1 and CDR2 from the germline V gene are MNHEY and SVGAGI. J was trimmed by 2 bases and V by 2 bases; bases with no gene match: 3. The CDR3 DNA is TGTGCCAGCAGTTACCGAGGGACAGGGAACTATGGCTACACCTTC. It encodes CASSYRGTGNYGYTF.

This chain joins TRBV7-2 and TRBJ2-7; TRBD1 aligns across 8 bases. Per germline, CDR1 SGHTA and CDR2 FQGNSA. This CDR3 region has 13 residues. Germline trimming cut 10 bases from V and 1 base from J; bases unmatched to any gene: 6. In DNA form, the CDR3 reads TGTGCCACCAAGGACAGGGTGTCCTACGAGCAGTACTTC. It codes for CATKDRVSYEQYF.

This clone was observed a single time. CDR3 sequence reads: CASSQELAGGRVEQFF. CDR3 DNA: TGCGCCAGCAGCCAGGAACTAGCGGGAGGTCGGGTTGAGCAGTTCTTC. The J gene is TRBJ2-1, the V gene TRBV4-3; 12 bases agree with TRBD2. Trimming cost V 3 bases and J 9 bases; bases outside gene matches: 9. CDR1 and CDR2 from the germline V gene are LGHNA and YSLEER. The CDR3 loop spans 16 amino acids.

This chain links TRBV10-3 with TRBJ2-7; 8 positions agree with TRBD2. The V segment lost 3 bases and the J segment 0 bases; nucleotides outside the gene matches: 7. There are 16 residues in the CDR3. The germline V gene encodes CDR1 ENHRY and CDR2 SYGVKD. The CDR3 bases are TGTGCCATCAGTGAAGGGCGGGGGGTCCTCTCCTACGAGCAGTACTTC. It encodes CAISEGRGVLSYEQYF.

This clone was seen just once. This chain connects TRBV30 to TRBJ1-2, with D unresolved. CDR3 length equals 11 residues. In germline, CDR1 is GTSNPN, CDR2 SVGIG (reference sequence). Trimming left V 2 bases short and J 7 bases short, with 8 bases between. CDR3 region: CAWSPSGGYTF. Here the CDR3 DNA reads TGTGCCTGGAGTCCCTCGGGTGGCTACACCTTC.

Only a few counts were recorded for this clone. The V call is TRBV6-5, the J call TRBJ1-3; no firm D call. V was cut by 2 bases and J by 0 bases, with 8 bases left in between. The germline gives CDR1 MNHEY, CDR2 SVGAGI. The CDR3 has 15 amino acids. The CDR3 bases are TGTGCCAGCAGTTACGACGGGAGCTCTGGAAACACCATATATTTT. Residues: CASSYDGSSGNTIYF.

This chain uses TRBV10-3 with TRBJ1-4; D uncertain. There are 13 residues in the CDR3. V lost 0 bases and J 8 bases, leaving 7 bases between the germline ends. Germline CDR1 reads ENHRY; CDR2 reads SYGVKD. CDR3 in DNA: TGTGCCATCAGTGAGTCGCGAGGCGAAAAACTGTTTTTT. This sequence encodes CAISESRGEKLFF.

Concerning this clone: An end of the junction differs from the germline gene, which may be a read error. The CDR3 nucleotides are TGTGCCAGCAGGCCGGGACAGGGCCCCGTTTCCTTC. Translation: CASRPGQGPVSF. J is TRBJ1-2 and V is TRBV6-1; 9 bases are a match to TRBD1. Germline V lookup: CDR1 MNHNS, CDR2 SASEGT. The CDR3 extends over 12 amino acids.

The genes are TRBV15 and TRBJ2-3; no reliable D call. CDR1 and CDR2 from the germline V gene are LNHNV and YYDKDF (reference sequence). V gave up 0 bases and J gave up 0 bases, with 7 bases separating them. There are 15 residues in the CDR3. The CDR3 is CATSRDPTSTDTQYF. The CDR3 bases are TGTGCCACCAGCAGAGATCCGACTAGCACAGATACGCAGTATTTT. The full variable domain, completed using reference TRBV15 and TRBJ2-3, is DAMVIQNPRYQVTQFGKPVTLSCSQTLNHNVMYWYQQKSSQAPKLLFHYYDKDFNNEADTPDNFQSRRPNTSFCFLDIRSPGLGDTAMYLCATSRDPTSTDTQYFGPGTRLTVL.

The V gene is TRBV18, the J gene TRBJ1-1, with D uncertain. Trimming shortened V by 3 bases and J by 5 bases, and 13 bases separated the two germline ends. The CDR3 is made up of 14 amino acids. Germline CDR1 and CDR2: KGHSH and LQKENI. The CDR3 sequence is CASSPGAYGTEAFF. CDR3 DNA sequence: TGTGCCAGCTCACCCGGCGCTTACGGGACTGAAGCTTTCTTT.

This chain connects TRBV6-6 to TRBJ1-2; D remains unclear. V was pared by 2 bases and J by 8 bases, with 9 bases between. This CDR3 is 12 amino acids long. Germline CDR1 reads MNHNY; CDR2 reads SVGAGI (reference sequence). The CDR3 loop is CASSYNSGGYTF. In DNA, the CDR3 is TGTGCCAGCAGTTACAACAGCGGGGGCTACACCTTC.

The chain has TRBV2 and TRBJ1-1; TRBD1 agrees at 7 bases. The CDR3 is 14 amino acids. Trimming removed 8 bases from V and 3 bases from J; junction bases left unmatched: 9. Germline CDR1 and CDR2: SNHLY and FYNNEI. The CDR3 sequence is CASSTRDRHTEAFF. CDR3 sequence (DNA): TGTGCCAGCTCAACCCGGGACAGACACACTGAAGCTTTCTTT.

In this sample, this clone turned up a few times. This sequence joins TRBV21-1 and TRBJ2-3; the table's D call, TRBD2, has no DNA check behind it. TRBV21-1 is an annotated pseudogene. This CDR3 spans 18 amino acids. The CDR3 DNA reads as TGTGCCAGCAGCAAAGGGGGGGTTAGCGGGAGTTTTGGGGATACGCAGTATTTT. Translation: CASSKGGVSGSFGDTQYF.